A single sample gave rise to the 14 T cell receptor beta chains below, sequenced in a study of blood T cells in healthy people across ages. Primers used in a second PCR of roughly 6 to 11 cycles were a sample-barcoded 5' primer and a J-beta primer mix. TCRdb redid the calling of the 5' RACE reads with MiXCR, one entry per CDR3 protein. The table lists about 780,000 distinct CDR3 sequences, roughly 60% of them singletons. Sequencing was done on a sample of blood. The origin of the receptors is a man aged 25-45 years in good health.

The rearrangement uses TRBV6-2 or TRBV6-3 and TRBJ2-7, with 9 bases identical to TRBD2. Matching the DNA end better, TRBJ2-4 makes the J call doubtful. Germline V CDR1 and CDR2: MNHEY, SVGEGT. The CDR3 contains 17 residues. The CDR3 loop is CASSRDSGGLAKNIQYF. DNA of the CDR3: TGTGCCAGCAGTCGGGATAGCGGGGGCTTAGCCAAAAACATTCAGTACTTC.

This clonotype occurred once. The chain carries TRBV6-4 and TRBJ2-7; TRBD1 matches 8 bases. Germline CDR1 and CDR2: MRHNA and SNTAGT. This CDR3 region has 14 residues. The J segment lost 2 bases and the V segment lost 7 bases, leaving 7 bases of the junction unmatched. The CDR3 spells CASTLNRGAYEQYF. CDR3 DNA sequence: TGTGCCAGCACCCTTAACAGGGGGGCCTACGAGCAGTACTTC.

The chain employs TRBV10-3 and TRBJ2-2, with D perhaps matching TRBD1 (6 bases). V lost 7 bases, J lost 1 base, and 10 bases lay in between. The CDR3 extends over 14 amino acids. Per germline, CDR1 ENHRY and CDR2 SYGVKD. CDR3 region: CAINPTGNTGELFF. As DNA, the CDR3 is TGTGCCATCAACCCGACAGGGAACACCGGGGAGCTGTTTTTT.

The J gene is TRBJ1-3, the V gene TRBV7-2; the match to TRBD1 covers 7 bases. The CDR3 extends over 19 amino acids. Germline CDR1 and CDR2: SGHTA and FQGNSA. The V segment lost 0 bases and the J segment 3 bases; nucleotides outside the gene matches: 14. As DNA, the CDR3 is TGTGCCAGCAGCTTAGCTCCGATTTGGGGTCAGGGGGATGGAAACACCATATATTTT. Translating it yields CASSLAPIWGQGDGNTIYF.

As for this clonotype: Germline is not matched at one junction end, which may reflect a read error. The chain carries TRBV5-1 and TRBJ2-3, with a weak D call TRBD2 (6 bases). In germline, CDR1 is SGHRS, CDR2 YFSETQ. This CDR3 has 15 amino acids. The DNA for the CDR3 is TGCGCCAGCAGCAGGGGCGGGGTTCGAGGAGATGCGCAGTATTTT. Translating gives CASSRGGVRGDAQYF.

The chain joins TRBV6-5 to TRBJ1-1; D may be TRBD1 (6 bases). CDR3 size: 15 residues. Germline V gene data show CDR1 as MNHEY and CDR2 as SVGAGI. Trimming pared 2 bases from V and 1 base from J, leaving 11 bases between. CDR3 nucleotides: TGTGCCAGCAGTTACGGGGGGCCCGGGAACACTGAAGCTTTCTTT. The encoded protein is CASSYGGPGNTEAFF.

This clonotype has a handful of counts. The chain employs TRBV29-1 and TRBJ2-1; D is possibly TRBD2 (7 bases). The CDR3 spans 13 residues. V lost 4 bases, J lost 6 bases, and 13 bases lay in between. CDR1 is SQVTM, CDR2 ANQGSEA, per germline. The chain's CDR3 is CSVGGGGINEQFF. The DNA of the CDR3 is TGCAGCGTTGGAGGGGGGGGGATCAATGAGCAGTTCTTC.

The chain recombines TRBV29-1 with TRBJ1-1; D not resolved. The germline V gene encodes CDR1 SQVTM and CDR2 ANQGSEA. CDR3 length equals 14 residues. Trimming left V 1 base short and J 6 bases short, with 15 bases between. CDR3 region: CSVEAPGRDAEAFF. For the CDR3, the DNA is TGCAGCGTTGAAGCGCCGGGGAGAGATGCTGAAGCTTTCTTT.

The V and J genes are TRBV30 and TRBJ1-2; TRBD1 matches at 7 bases. Germline V gene lookup returns CDR1 GTSNPN and CDR2 SVGIG (reference sequence). After removal of 8 bases from V and 6 bases from J, the junction contained 6 bases not matched to a gene. This CDR3 is built from 11 residues. The CDR3 DNA sequence: TGTGCCAGGGGGCGACGGGATGGCTACACCTTC. Protein product: CARGRRDGYTF.

V is TRBV12-3 or TRBV12-4 and J is TRBJ2-5; 8 bases map to TRBD2. V shed 1 base, J shed 11 bases, and the junction held 15 bases outside the gene matches. This CDR3 has 16 amino acids. The CDR3 coding sequence is TGTGCCAGCAGTTTAGATCCCCGGGGGGGGTACAATGAGCAGTACTTC. It translates to CASSLDPRGGYNEQYF.

The genes are TRBV12-3 or TRBV12-4 and TRBJ2-5; D is unresolved. V lost 3 bases and J 4 bases, leaving 9 bases between the germline ends. The CDR3 is 13 amino acids. The CDR3, as DNA: TGTGCCAGCAGTTTTAACTCTGGAGAGACCCAGTACTTC. As protein: CASSFNSGETQYF.

The chain couples TRBV20-1 to TRBJ2-5, with unresolved D. The DNA end favors TRBJ2-7, so the J call may be wrong. CDR1 and CDR2 from the germline V gene are DFQATT and SNEGSKA (reference sequence). The CDR3 has 11 amino acids. The CDR3 sequence: CSVPFPNEQYF. CDR3 coding DNA: TGCAGCGTCCCCTTCCCCAACGAGCAGTACTTC.

V gene TRBV7-9 combines with J gene TRBJ2-3; TRBD1 matches at 10 bases. The germline V gene encodes CDR1 SEHNR and CDR2 FQNEAQ (reference sequence). CDR3 length: 16 amino acids. Unmatched junction bases numbered 5, after V lost 2 bases and J lost 3 bases. CDR3 sequence: CASSLRQGARTDTQYF. CDR3 coding DNA: TGTGCCAGCAGCTTACGACAGGGGGCGCGGACAGATACGCAGTATTTT. The full variable domain, with the rest looked up from reference TRBV7-9 and TRBJ2-3, is DTGVSQNPRHKITKRGQNVTFRCDPISEHNRLYWYRQTLGQGPEFLTYFQNEAQLEKSRLLSDRFSAERPKGSFSTLEIQRTEQGDSAMYLCASSLRQGARTDTQYFGPGTRLTVL.

This clonotype was recorded once. The chain combines TRBV20-1 with TRBJ2-5, with 9 bases matching TRBD1. The J call is uncertain, as TRBJ2-7 better fits the DNA end. The CDR3 has 13 residues. Germline V gene lookup returns CDR1 DFQATT and CDR2 SNEGSKA (reference sequence). CDR3 protein: CSASGTGNGEQYF. Here the CDR3 DNA reads TGCAGTGCTAGCGGGACAGGGAACGGCGAGCAGTACTTC.